A selection of T cell receptor beta chains follows, all from one sample in a study of T cell responses to AZD1222 COVID-19 vaccine. Some clones are missing from TCRdb's copy, which holds only in-frame ones; the method was immunoSEQ multiplex PCR. The data contain 120,000 to 150,000 clones, roughly 92% of them singletons. The sample was peripheral blood, taken 28 days after the second AZD1222 dose. These receptors all come from an adult who received the AZD1222 COVID-19 vaccine. The CDR3 runs from the conserved cysteine through the conserved F or W. The D gene is left open where the match is weak. Size values are once, few and many counts, or a class for expanded clones, and some rows have none.

v_call: TRBV9
clone_size: NA
j_call: TRBJ2-1
d_call: NA
cdr3_aa: CASCKGPLGNEQFF
cdr3_nt: TGTGCCAGCTGCAAAGGTCCTCTTGGCAATGAGCAGTTCTTC

v_call: TRBV7-2
clone_size: NA
j_call: TRBJ1-4
d_call: TRBD1
cdr3_aa: CASSGPGQGYEKLFF
cdr3_nt: TGTGCCAGCAGCGGCCCGGGACAGGGCTATGAAAAACTGTTTTTT

v_call: TRBV24-1
clone_size: NA
j_call: TRBJ2-7
d_call: NA
cdr3_aa: CATSDSSDSYEQYF
cdr3_nt: TGTGCCACCAGTGATTCGAGCGACTCCTACGAGCAGTACTTC

v_call: TRBV28
clone_size: NA
j_call: TRBJ1-1
d_call: TRBD1
cdr3_aa: CASSYTGQGAEAFF
cdr3_nt: TGTGCCAGCAGTTACACGGGACAGGGAGCGGAAGCTTTCTTT

v_call: TRBV11-2
clone_size: NA
j_call: TRBJ2-3
d_call: NA
cdr3_aa: CASSLQGPSSSTDTQYF
cdr3_nt: TGTGCCAGCAGCTTACAGGGACCCTCCTCGAGCACAGATACGCAGTATTTT

v_call: TRBV19
clone_size: once
j_call: TRBJ1-4
d_call: NA
cdr3_aa: CASSNRDTTNEKLFF
cdr3_nt: TGTGCCAGTAGTAACCGGGATACAACTAATGAAAAACTGTTTTTT

v_call: TRBV4-3
clone_size: NA
j_call: TRBJ2-7
d_call: TRBD2
cdr3_aa: CASSQRASGDSYEQYF
cdr3_nt: TGCGCCAGCAGCCAACGGGCTAGCGGGGATAGCTACGAGCAGTACTTC

v_call: TRBV4-2
clone_size: NA
j_call: TRBJ1-2
d_call: TRBD1
cdr3_aa: CASSQDLWDRLNYGYTF
cdr3_nt: TGTGCCAGCAGCCAAGATTTGTGGGACAGGCTGAACTATGGCTACACCTTC

v_call: TRBV3-1/TRBV3-2
clone_size: NA
j_call: TRBJ2-7
d_call: TRBD2
cdr3_aa: CASSQVPGLAGAIAYEQYF
cdr3_nt: TGTGCCAGCAGCCAAGTCCCGGGACTAGCGGGGGCTATCGCCTACGAGCAGTACTTC

v_call: TRBV29-1
clone_size: NA
j_call: TRBJ1-2
d_call: NA
cdr3_aa: CSVWSPEEGSDYGYTF
cdr3_nt: TGCAGCGTATGGAGCCCGGAAGAGGGAAGTGACTATGGCTACACCTTC

v_call: TRBV7-8
clone_size: NA
j_call: TRBJ2-1
d_call: TRBD2
cdr3_aa: CASRRSRREDYNEQFF
cdr3_nt: TGTGCCAGCAGGAGATCGCGGCGGGAGGATTACAATGAGCAGTTCTTC

v_call: TRBV18
clone_size: NA
j_call: TRBJ2-3
d_call: NA
cdr3_aa: CASSAQGGSTDTQYF
cdr3_nt: TGTGCCAGCTCGGCACAGGGGGGGAGCACAGATACGCAGTATTTT

v_call: TRBV7-9
clone_size: NA
j_call: TRBJ1-5
d_call: NA
cdr3_aa: CASSFPGQPQHF
cdr3_nt: TGTGCCAGCAGCTTCCCGGGGCAGCCCCAGCATTTT

v_call: TRBV28
clone_size: NA
j_call: TRBJ1-5
d_call: NA
cdr3_aa: CASSENLYSNQPQHF
cdr3_nt: TGTGCCAGCAGTGAGAACCTTTACAGCAATCAGCCCCAGCATTTT

v_call: TRBV5-1
clone_size: NA
j_call: TRBJ2-7
d_call: NA
cdr3_aa: CASSLQGREGEQYF
cdr3_nt: TGCGCCAGCAGCCTCCAGGGGCGGGAAGGGGAGCAGTACTTC

v_call: TRBV7-2
clone_size: NA
j_call: TRBJ2-3
d_call: NA
cdr3_aa: CASSLEGRGDTQYF
cdr3_nt: TGTGCCAGCAGCTTAGAGGGTAGGGGGGATACGCAGTATTTT

v_call: TRBV18
clone_size: many
j_call: TRBJ2-2
d_call: TRBD1
cdr3_aa: CASSSPGQNSGELFF
cdr3_nt: TGTGCCAGCTCATCACCGGGACAGAATTCCGGGGAGCTGTTTTTT

v_call: TRBV6-4
clone_size: medium-sized
j_call: TRBJ2-3
d_call: NA
cdr3_aa: CASSDSREGTDTQYF
cdr3_nt: TGTGCCAGCAGTGACTCTAGGGAGGGCACAGATACGCAGTATTTT

v_call: TRBV27
clone_size: NA
j_call: TRBJ2-2
d_call: NA
cdr3_aa: CASKWGGNTGELFF
cdr3_nt: TGTGCCAGCAAGTGGGGCGGGAACACCGGGGAGCTGTTTTTT

v_call: TRBV28
clone_size: NA
j_call: TRBJ1-5
d_call: NA
cdr3_aa: CASSPTIGQPQHF
cdr3_nt: TGTGCCAGCAGCCCTACAATCGGCCAGCCCCAGCATTTT

v_call: TRBV19
clone_size: NA
j_call: TRBJ1-5
d_call: NA
cdr3_aa: CASSDRGAGEPQHF
cdr3_nt: TGTGCCAGTAGTGACAGAGGGGCAGGGGAGCCCCAGCATTTT

v_call: TRBV10-3
clone_size: NA
j_call: TRBJ2-3
d_call: TRBD1
cdr3_aa: CAISRDRADTQYF
cdr3_nt: TGTGCCATCAGCCGGGACAGGGCGGATACGCAGTATTTT

v_call: TRBV5-1
clone_size: NA
j_call: TRBJ1-5
d_call: TRBD1
cdr3_aa: CASSFRGIGNQPQHF
cdr3_nt: TGCGCCAGCAGCTTCAGGGGGATCGGCAATCAGCCCCAGCATTTT

v_call: TRBV19
clone_size: once
j_call: TRBJ1-1
d_call: NA
cdr3_aa: CASSSGRLNTEAFF
cdr3_nt: TGTGCCAGTAGTTCGGGACGCCTGAACACTGAAGCTTTCTTT